This T cell receptor beta chain was recorded in a study of T-cell reconstitution after alpha-beta-depleted transplantation in children. This clonotype has at least ten counts. Unique molecular identifiers were incorporated during preparation of the TCRbeta library. TCRdb re-analysed the PCR reads in MiXCR, keeping a single row per CDR3 protein. Among about 120,000 distinct CDR3 sequences, about a tenth were seen once, and the ten largest hold around 8.2%. V lost 3 bases, J lost 2 bases, and 8 bases stayed unmatched. Germline V gene sequence: CDR1 SGHTA, CDR2 FQGNSA. The CDR3 covers 17 residues. The clonotype originates from a human donor who donated a stem cell graft to a child with acute lymphoblastic leukemia. The sequencing used PBMCs from the stem cell graft donor, collected from the stem cell graft. This chain joins TRBV7-2 and TRBJ2-2; TRBD1 aligns across 8 bases. CDR3 nucleotide sequence: TGTGCCAGCAGCTTCACCCCCAGGGGGCGAAACACCGGGGAGCTGTTTTTT. This encodes CASSFTPRGRNTGELFF.